This TCR beta chain was sequenced during a study of blood T cell repertoires in COVID-19. Study-wide context: The United States, Italy and Spain provided the acute and convalescent COVID-19 samples.

The CDR3 loop spans 17 amino acids. The germline CDR1 and CDR2 sequences are LGHDT and YNNKEL (reference sequence). With V trimmed by 4 bases and J by 0 bases, 6 bases remained unmatched. Original processing methods: Reference gene primer amplification gave estimated nucleated cell counts. Here immunoSEQ multiplex PCR was the method, and the copy in TCRdb shows in-frame clones only, minus some. Clonal size and the V and J genes are those of that table, whereas D and trimming came from the DNA. The data show about 64,000 clones, 75% to 95% seen once. The sample was peripheral blood. The origin of this receptor is a woman aged 80 or over with active COVID-19. The chain recombines TRBV3-1 (or the pseudogene TRBV3-2) with TRBJ2-6; 7 bases line up with TRBD1. CDR3 in amino acids: CASSPPGQTSGANVLTF. Written as DNA, the CDR3 is TGTGCCAGCAGCCCTCCGGGACAGACCTCTGGGGCCAACGTCCTGACTTTC.